This is a list of T cell receptor beta chains from one sample in a study of control samples from healthy donors and cancer patients. Measured with immunoSEQ multiplex PCR; TCRdb has only the in-frame clones, and not every one. Here the sample spans some 100,000 clones, more than 85% being singletons. Sequenced input: blood. The receptors were gathered from a young man in good health. Each CDR3 is given with its conserved first and last residue. D genes are given only for firm matches.

>TRBV27|TRBJ1-2|.
CASSFTDRPNYGYTF
TGTGCCAGCAGTTTCACGGACAGACCTAACTATGGCTACACCTTC
>TRBV27|TRBJ2-7|.
CASSIKLASWEQYF
TGTGCCAGCAGCATTAAACTAGCATCGTGGGAGCAGTACTTC
>TRBV6-6|TRBJ2-7|.
CASRDNYEQYF
TGTGCCAGCAGAGATAACTACGAGCAGTACTTC
>TRBV2|TRBJ1-6|TRBD1
CASRTGGNSPLHF
TGTGCCAGCAGGACAGGGGGTAATTCACCCCTCCACTTT
>TRBV6-2/TRBV6-3|TRBJ1-1|.
CASSSGFPYTEAFF
TGTGCCAGCAGTTCCGGGTTCCCTTACACTGAAGCTTTCTTT
>TRBV9|TRBJ1-4|.
CASSADFNEKLFF
TGTGCCAGCAGCGCGGACTTTAATGAAAAACTGTTTTTT
>TRBV5-1|TRBJ2-1|.
CASIGDNEQFF
TGCGCCAGCATCGGGGACAATGAGCAGTTCTTC
>TRBV27|TRBJ2-1|.
CASSSSSYNEQFF
TGTGCCAGCAGCTCGAGCTCCTACAATGAGCAGTTCTTC
>TRBV3-1/TRBV3-2|TRBJ2-7|TRBD2
CASSRLWEGYYEQYF
TGTGCCAGCAGCCGCCTGTGGGAGGGGTACTACGAGCAGTACTTC
>TRBV5-1|TRBJ1-2|.
CASGTSGYGYTF
TGCGCCAGCGGGACGTCAGGTTATGGCTACACCTTC
>TRBV27|TRBJ1-5|.
CASSPARSNQPQHF
TGTGCCAGCAGTCCCGCCCGAAGCAATCAGCCCCAGCATTTT
>TRBV5-4|TRBJ2-7|TRBD1
CASSLGRTGGSYEQYF
TGTGCCAGCAGCTTGGGTAGGACAGGGGGCTCCTACGAGCAGTACTTC
>TRBV28|TRBJ1-5|.
CASSSASETAQHF
TGTGCCAGCAGTTCTGCGTCCGAGACGGCCCAGCATTTT
>TRBV7-8|TRBJ1-3|.
CASSQIGLSGNTIYF
TGTGCCAGCAGCCAGATCGGACTCTCTGGAAACACCATATATTTT
>TRBV29-1|TRBJ1-2|TRBD1
CSVRTGGSYGYTF
TGCAGCGTCCGCACAGGGGGGAGCTATGGCTACACCTTC
>TRBV28|TRBJ1-4|.
CASSFFEKLFF
TGTGCCAGCAGTTTTTTTGAGAAACTGTTTTTT
>TRBV27|TRBJ1-6|.
CASSLFTGVGANSPLHF
TGTGCCAGCAGTTTATTTACGGGGGTAGGGGCCAATTCACCCCTCCACTTT
>TRBV5-6|TRBJ1-1|.
CASSQGNTEAFF
TGTGCCAGCTCTCAGGGGAACACTGAAGCTTTCTTT